The present T cell receptor beta chain was sequenced within a study of T cells after yellow fever vaccination. Findings and caveats of the study: Clonotypes appearing in both CD4 and CD8 compartments existed, and their share was small. High-abundance clonotypes from the bulk population could contaminate FACS-sorted repertoires. Secondary responses were weaker yet peaked faster, day 5 versus 15.

The CDR3 is 17 amino acids. V shed 2 bases, J shed 5 bases, and the junction held 13 bases outside the gene matches. CDR1 is LGHNA and CDR2 is YNFKEQ in the germline V gene. As concerns this clonotype: Its antigen is currently unknown.

The 5'RACE template-switching step produced TCR cDNA and added a universal primer site and UMIs. TCRdb re-called the 5' RACE reads with MiXCR, one entry per CDR3 protein. The repertoire has a few hundred thousand distinct CDR3 sequences, around 4.9% of them found once; the top ten carry less than 3.5%. This receptor was obtained from a man younger than 35 who received the YFV17D yellow fever vaccine. V and J are TRBV4-2 and TRBJ2-5, with 8 bases aligning to TRBD2. This sample comprised CD4+ T cells sorted from PBMCs, obtained on the day of the yellow fever booster vaccination. This CDR3 reads CASSQTSGGPQGETQYF. In DNA form, the CDR3 reads TGTGCCAGCAGCCAAACCAGCGGGGGACCCCAGGGGGAGACCCAGTACTTC.